This is a list of T cell receptor beta chains from one sample in a study of blood T cells in healthy people across ages. One entry per CDR3 protein, called by TCRdb with MiXCR from the 5' RACE reads. The data show 800,000 or so distinct CDR3 sequences, 55% to 65% seen once. The sequencing input was blood. The receptors stem from a man in his thirties or forties in good health. Each CDR3 is given with its conserved first and last residue. Fields, in order: D gene, clone size, V gene, J gene, CDR3 protein, CDR3 DNA. A D gene is named only where the DNA matches it firmly. Some rows mark clone size as missing; the rest say once, few, many or name a class of expanded clone.

D gene: .
clone size: once
V gene: TRBV5-1
J gene: TRBJ2-1
CDR3 protein: CASIPRPGSDEQFF
CDR3 DNA: TGCGCCAGCATCCCGCGACCCGGCAGCGATGAGCAGTTCTTC

D gene: .
clone size: few
V gene: TRBV29-1
J gene: TRBJ2-7
CDR3 protein: CSVVAGGHEQYF
CDR3 DNA: TGCAGCGTTGTGGCAGGGGGGCACGAGCAGTACTTC

D gene: TRBD2
clone size: .
V gene: TRBV7-2
J gene: TRBJ2-3
CDR3 protein: CASQFSVWGGQADTQYF
CDR3 DNA: TGTGCCAGTCAGTTCTCGGTGTGGGGGGGTCAGGCAGATACGCAGTATTTT

D gene: .
clone size: .
V gene: TRBV4-2
J gene: TRBJ2-1
CDR3 protein: CASSQTGTYNEQFF
CDR3 DNA: TGTGCCAGCAGCCAAACAGGGACTTACAATGAGCAGTTCTTC

D gene: .
clone size: .
V gene: TRBV15
J gene: TRBJ2-3
CDR3 protein: CATSREGAVDTQYF
CDR3 DNA: TGTGCCACCAGCAGAGAAGGGGCGGTAGATACGCAGTATTTT

D gene: .
clone size: .
V gene: TRBV4-3
J gene: TRBJ1-4
CDR3 protein: CASSQRGGFRAEKLFF
CDR3 DNA: TGCGCCAGCAGCCAACGGGGAGGGTTCCGGGCGGAAAAACTGTTTTTT

D gene: .
clone size: .
V gene: TRBV30
J gene: TRBJ2-1
CDR3 protein: CAWSEAVNEQFF
CDR3 DNA: TGTGCCTGGAGTGAAGCAGTTAATGAGCAGTTCTTC

D gene: .
clone size: .
V gene: TRBV27
J gene: TRBJ2-1
CDR3 protein: CASSPYDYAIYNEQFF
CDR3 DNA: TGTGCCAGCAGTCCCTACGACTACGCTATCTACAATGAGCAGTTCTTC

D gene: .
clone size: .
V gene: TRBV30
J gene: TRBJ2-5
CDR3 protein: CAWSALVAGEETQYF
CDR3 DNA: TGTGCCTGGAGTGCCCTTGTCGCAGGGGAAGAGACCCAGTACTTC

D gene: TRBD1
clone size: once
V gene: TRBV7-6
J gene: TRBJ2-5
CDR3 protein: CASSPLPESTGETQYF
CDR3 DNA: TGTGCCAGCAGCCCCTTGCCTGAGTCGACAGGGGAGACCCAGTACTTC

D gene: TRBD2
clone size: few
V gene: TRBV3-1
J gene: TRBJ2-1
CDR3 protein: CASSQRTRNNEQFF
CDR3 DNA: TGTGCCAGCAGCCAACGGACTAGGAACAATGAGCAGTTCTTC

D gene: TRBD2
clone size: .
V gene: TRBV5-6
J gene: TRBJ2-7
CDR3 protein: CASSPGLAGGHYEQYF
CDR3 DNA: TGTGCCAGCAGCCCCGGACTAGCGGGGGGACACTACGAGCAGTACTTC

D gene: .
clone size: .
V gene: TRBV14
J gene: TRBJ2-1
CDR3 protein: CASSRVGGKQFF
CDR3 DNA: TGTGCCAGCAGCAGAGTCGGGGGTAAGCAGTTCTTC

D gene: .
clone size: .
V gene: TRBV7-2
J gene: TRBJ2-1
CDR3 protein: CASSLASTGNEQFF
CDR3 DNA: TGTGCCAGCAGCTTAGCTTCGACAGGAAATGAGCAGTTCTTC

D gene: .
clone size: .
V gene: TRBV9
J gene: TRBJ2-3
CDR3 protein: CASSGSGYTDTQYF
CDR3 DNA: TGTGCCAGCAGCGGATCGGGTTACACAGATACGCAGTATTTT

D gene: TRBD1
clone size: .
V gene: TRBV20-1
J gene: TRBJ1-2
CDR3 protein: CSAREDRGSYGYTF
CDR3 DNA: TGCAGTGCTAGAGAGGACAGGGGGTCCTATGGCTACACCTTC

D gene: .
clone size: .
V gene: TRBV20-1
J gene: TRBJ1-2
CDR3 protein: CSASHRDDYGYTF
CDR3 DNA: TGCAGTGCTAGTCACAGGGACGACTATGGCTACACCTTC

D gene: TRBD1
clone size: .
V gene: TRBV14
J gene: TRBJ2-1
CDR3 protein: CASSPTFRQGAGNEQFF
CDR3 DNA: TGTGCCAGCAGCCCCACGTTTAGACAGGGGGCAGGCAATGAGCAGTTCTTC

D gene: TRBD1
clone size: .
V gene: TRBV12-3/TRBV12-4
J gene: TRBJ2-2
CDR3 protein: CADRGEAELFF
CDR3 DNA: TGTGCAGACAGGGGAGAGGCGGAGCTGTTTTTT

D gene: TRBD2
clone size: once
V gene: TRBV28
J gene: TRBJ2-3
CDR3 protein: CASSLPRLAGESDTQYF
CDR3 DNA: TGTGCCAGCAGTTTGCCTCGACTAGCGGGGGAGTCAGATACGCAGTATTTT

D gene: TRBD2
clone size: .
V gene: TRBV28
J gene: TRBJ2-7
CDR3 protein: CASSSWGGWSYEQYF
CDR3 DNA: TGTGCCAGCAGTTCCTGGGGGGGATGGTCCTACGAGCAGTACTTC

D gene: .
clone size: .
V gene: TRBV7-2
J gene: TRBJ1-5
CDR3 protein: CASSPRPPAQPQHF
CDR3 DNA: TGTGCCAGCAGCCCCCGGCCCCCCGCTCAGCCCCAGCATTTT

D gene: TRBD2
clone size: .
V gene: TRBV4-3
J gene: TRBJ2-1
CDR3 protein: CASSQDRAGGDDEQFF
CDR3 DNA: TGCGCCAGCAGCCAAGATAGAGCGGGGGGAGACGATGAGCAGTTCTTC

D gene: .
clone size: .
V gene: TRBV9
J gene: TRBJ1-5
CDR3 protein: CASSVGGFGGQPQHF
CDR3 DNA: TGTGCCAGCAGCGTAGGGGGTTTCGGCGGTCAGCCCCAGCATTTT

D gene: .
clone size: few
V gene: TRBV18
J gene: TRBJ2-7
CDR3 protein: CASAPSSLHEQYF
CDR3 DNA: TGTGCCAGCGCACCATCTTCCCTCCACGAGCAGTACTTC

D gene: .
clone size: .
V gene: TRBV21-1
J gene: TRBJ2-1
CDR3 protein: CASSPPPGQGYNEQFF
CDR3 DNA: TGTGCCAGCAGCCCTCCCCCGGGACAGGGCTACAATGAGCAGTTCTTC

D gene: .
clone size: once
V gene: TRBV20-1
J gene: TRBJ2-5
CDR3 protein: CSARIRGIQETQYF
CDR3 DNA: TGCAGTGCTAGGATTCGGGGTATCCAAGAGACCCAGTACTTC

D gene: .
clone size: .
V gene: TRBV3-1
J gene: TRBJ2-1
CDR3 protein: CASSQDLLAPNEQFF
CDR3 DNA: TGTGCCAGCAGCCAAGATCTTCTAGCGCCCAATGAGCAGTTCTTC

D gene: .
clone size: many
V gene: TRBV7-2
J gene: TRBJ1-1
CDR3 protein: CASSSSRQVGTEAFF
CDR3 DNA: TGTGCCAGCAGCTCCTCCCGGCAGGTGGGCACTGAAGCTTTCTTT

D gene: .
clone size: .
V gene: TRBV4-3
J gene: TRBJ1-6
CDR3 protein: CASSQDRRVGKGGSPLHF
CDR3 DNA: TGCGCCAGCAGCCAAGATCGGCGAGTCGGGAAGGGTGGGTCACCCCTCCACTTT

D gene: .
clone size: .
V gene: TRBV27
J gene: TRBJ2-1
CDR3 protein: CASSQRQSPYNEQFF
CDR3 DNA: TGTGCCAGCAGTCAACGACAGAGTCCCTACAATGAGCAGTTCTTC

D gene: TRBD1
clone size: many
V gene: TRBV7-2
J gene: TRBJ2-1
CDR3 protein: CASSGRQGADEQFF
CDR3 DNA: TGTGCCAGCAGCGGACGACAGGGGGCGGATGAGCAGTTCTTC

D gene: TRBD2
clone size: .
V gene: TRBV9
J gene: TRBJ2-2
CDR3 protein: CASSMGLAGGPGDTGELFF
CDR3 DNA: TGTGCCAGCAGCATGGGACTAGCGGGGGGGCCGGGAGATACCGGGGAGCTGTTTTTT

D gene: .
clone size: .
V gene: TRBV13
J gene: TRBJ2-7
CDR3 protein: CASSLGGTLSYEQYF
CDR3 DNA: TGTGCCAGCAGCTTAGGGGGGACACTCAGCTACGAGCAGTACTTC

D gene: .
clone size: .
V gene: TRBV4-2
J gene: TRBJ2-2
CDR3 protein: CASSQVGRPNTGELFF
CDR3 DNA: TGTGCCAGCAGCCAAGTGGGCAGGCCCAACACCGGGGAGCTGTTTTTT

D gene: .
clone size: .
V gene: TRBV7-8
J gene: TRBJ2-5
CDR3 protein: CASSLGTTKGTQYF
CDR3 DNA: TGTGCCAGCAGCTTAGGGACAACCAAAGGGACCCAGTACTTC

D gene: TRBD2
clone size: .
V gene: TRBV20-1
J gene: TRBJ2-3
CDR3 protein: CSAGTSGGLYTQYF
CDR3 DNA: TGCAGTGCTGGGACTAGCGGGGGGTTATATACGCAGTATTTT

D gene: .
clone size: few
V gene: TRBV27
J gene: TRBJ2-3
CDR3 protein: CASSLFGGYDTDTQYF
CDR3 DNA: TGTGCCAGCAGTTTATTTGGGGGCTACGACACAGATACGCAGTATTTT

D gene: .
clone size: few
V gene: TRBV2
J gene: TRBJ1-2
CDR3 protein: CASSAGGNYGYTF
CDR3 DNA: TGTGCCAGCAGTGCAGGAGGGAACTATGGCTACACCTTC

D gene: .
clone size: .
V gene: TRBV7-2
J gene: TRBJ2-3
CDR3 protein: CASSLRSKSTDTQYF
CDR3 DNA: TGTGCCAGCAGCTTGCGGTCTAAATCCACAGATACGCAGTATTTT